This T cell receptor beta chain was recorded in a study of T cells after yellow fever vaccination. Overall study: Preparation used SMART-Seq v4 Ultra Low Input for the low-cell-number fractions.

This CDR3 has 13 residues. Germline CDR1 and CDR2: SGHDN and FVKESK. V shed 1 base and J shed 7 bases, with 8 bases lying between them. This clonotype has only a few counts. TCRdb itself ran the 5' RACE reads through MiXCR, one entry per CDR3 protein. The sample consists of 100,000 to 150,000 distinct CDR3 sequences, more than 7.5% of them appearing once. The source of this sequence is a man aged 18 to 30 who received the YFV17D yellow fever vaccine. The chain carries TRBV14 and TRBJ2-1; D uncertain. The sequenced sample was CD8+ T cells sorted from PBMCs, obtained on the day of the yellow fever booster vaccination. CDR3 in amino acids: CASSQVGENEQFF. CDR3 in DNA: TGTGCCAGCAGCCAAGTAGGTGAGAATGAGCAGTTCTTC.